This T cell receptor (beta chain) derives from a study of T cell responses to AZD1222 COVID-19 vaccine. Study-wide findings and caveats: Researchers took repertoire samples only after the peak T cell response had come.

Comment on this clone: Its antigen is unknown.

Assay: immunoSEQ multiplex PCR; the TCRdb copy retains only in-frame clones and omits some. Here the sample spans tens of thousands of clones, 80% to 90% being singletons. The TCR sequence derives from an adult who received the AZD1222 COVID-19 vaccine. Sample: peripheral blood, taken 28 days after the second AZD1222 dose.

CDR3 in amino acids: CASSLYYSYEQYF. The CDR3 DNA is TGTGCCAGCAGCTTGTACTACTCCTACGAGCAGTACTTC. The J gene is TRBJ2-7, the V gene TRBV7-2, with D unresolved. V was clipped by 3 bases and J by 0 bases, with 6 bases between them. CDR3 length: 13 residues. The V gene's germline CDR1 is SGHTA and CDR2 FQGNSA. The full variable domain, rest sourced from reference TRBV7-2 and TRBJ2-7, is GAGVSQSPSNKVTEKGKDVELRCDPISGHTALYWYRQSLGQGLEFLIYFQGNSAPDKSGLPSDRFSAERTGGSVSTLTIQRTQQEDSAVYLCASSLYYSYEQYFGPGTRLTVT.